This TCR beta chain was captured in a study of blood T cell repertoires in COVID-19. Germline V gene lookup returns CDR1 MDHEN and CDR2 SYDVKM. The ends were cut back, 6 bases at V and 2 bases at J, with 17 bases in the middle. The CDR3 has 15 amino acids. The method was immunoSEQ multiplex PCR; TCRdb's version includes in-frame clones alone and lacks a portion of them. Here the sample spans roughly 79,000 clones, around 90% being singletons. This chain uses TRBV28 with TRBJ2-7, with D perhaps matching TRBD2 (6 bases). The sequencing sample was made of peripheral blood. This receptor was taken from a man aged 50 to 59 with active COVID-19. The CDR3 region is CASSIRGDRTYEQYF. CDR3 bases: TGTGCCAGCAGCATCCGCGGGGACCGTACCTACGAGCAGTACTTC. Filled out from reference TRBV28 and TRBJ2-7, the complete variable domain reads DVKVTQSSRYLVKRTGEKVFLECVQDMDHENMFWYRQDPGLGLRLIYFSYDVKMKEKGDIPEGYSVSREKKERFSLILESASTNQTSMYLCASSIRGDRTYEQYFGPGTRLTVT.